The rows below give T cell receptor beta chains drawn from one sample of a study of human T cells and chemical hapten exposure. One entry per CDR3 protein results from TCRdb running MiXCR on the RACE reads. This table has some 400,000 distinct CDR3 sequences, 5% to 6.5% appearing once. The sequences come from whole blood, collected in connection with sensitization to the hapten diphenylcyclopropenone (DPC). The receptor source for this set is a woman in her forties or fifties with alopecia areata. Some clones in this sample may be carry-over from other donors' samples. The CDR3 runs from the conserved cysteine through the conserved F or W. Each record gives: J gene, D gene, CDR3 length, clone size, V gene, CDR3 DNA, CDR3 protein. A D gene is named only where the DNA matches it firmly. Expanded clones get a size class; other rows say once, few or many, or leave the size out.

>TRBJ1-1|TRBD1|15|.|TRBV7-9
TGTGCCAGCAGCTCTGTAACAGGGGCGGACACTGAAGCTTTCTTT
CASSSVTGADTEAFF
>TRBJ2-1|TRBD2|14|many|TRBV28
TGTGCCAGCAGTGGGAGGGAGTCCTACAATGAGCAGTTCTTC
CASSGRESYNEQFF
>TRBJ2-3|TRBD1|15|many|TRBV5-1
TGCGCCAGCGAAACGACAGGGGATGACGCAGATACGCAGTATTTT
CASETTGDDADTQYF
>TRBJ2-1|.|14|few|TRBV6-5
TGTGCCACCACCGGGACGTACTCCTACAATGAGCAGTTCTTC
CATTGTYSYNEQFF
>TRBJ2-5|.|14|few|TRBV6-2/TRBV6-3
TGTGCCAGCAGTTCCAACAGGGAAGGGGAGACCCAGTACTTC
CASSSNREGETQYF
>TRBJ2-1|TRBD2|17|many|TRBV4-1
TGCGCCAGCAGCCAGCGGACTAGCGGGGACTGGGCCAATGAGCAGTTCTTC
CASSQRTSGDWANEQFF
>TRBJ1-1|.|12|many|TRBV12-3/TRBV12-4
TGTGCCAGCTCTTACACCGGCGGTGAAGCTTTCTTT
CASSYTGGEAFF
>TRBJ1-1|TRBD1|14|.|TRBV28
TGTGCCAGCAGTTACAGGGGGGAGGCCACTGAAGCTTTCTTT
CASSYRGEATEAFF
>TRBJ2-1|TRBD1|13|few|TRBV5-1
TGCGCCAGCGGAGGGACAGGTTACAATGAGCAGTTCTTC
CASGGTGYNEQFF
>TRBJ1-1|.|16|.|TRBV5-1
TGCGCCAGCAGCCCTTGGGCCCACGGGGCTAACACTGAAGCTTTCTTT
CASSPWAHGANTEAFF
>TRBJ2-3|TRBD1|16|.|TRBV7-9
TGTGCCAGCAGCTTAGATCTGACAGGGCTGGCAGATACGCAGTATTTT
CASSLDLTGLADTQYF
>TRBJ2-7|TRBD1|14|many|TRBV5-1
TGCGCCAGCAGCTCCGGACAGGCGGCCTACGAGCAGTACTTC
CASSSGQAAYEQYF
>TRBJ2-7|.|16|.|TRBV28
TGTGCCAGCAGTTTACCGGGGCAGGCGGGGTCCTACGAGCAGTACTTC
CASSLPGQAGSYEQYF
>TRBJ2-7|TRBD1|13|many|TRBV20-1
TGCAGTGCTAGCCTGACAGGGTCAGGCGAGCAGTACTTC
CSASLTGSGEQYF
>TRBJ1-2|TRBD1|15|.|TRBV10-3
TGTGCCATCAGTGAGTCCGACAGGGCTTACAGTGGCTACACCTTC
CAISESDRAYSGYTF
>TRBJ2-7|.|15|many|TRBV28
TGTGCCAGCAGTTCCCCAGGAGAAGATTCCTACGAGCAGTACTTC
CASSSPGEDSYEQYF
>TRBJ2-7|.|14|many|TRBV12-3/TRBV12-4
.
CASSSSTETYEQYF
>TRBJ1-1|.|14|many|TRBV7-9
TGTGCCAGCAGCTTAAACACGGCGAACACTGAAGCTTTCTTT
CASSLNTANTEAFF
>TRBJ1-3|TRBD1|16|.|TRBV20-1
TGCAGTGCTAGCGGGACAGGGGCAATCTCTGGAAACACCATATATTTT
CSASGTGAISGNTIYF
>TRBJ2-5|TRBD2|18|.|TRBV20-1
TGCAGTGCTCAAGGACTAGCGGGAGGGAGATCGGGCGGAGAGACCCAGTACTTC
CSAQGLAGGRSGGETQYF
>TRBJ2-3|.|12|many|TRBV5-6
TGTGCCAGCATAAGAGGGACAGATACGCAGTATTTT
CASIRGTDTQYF
>TRBJ1-4|TRBD1|15|few|TRBV3-1
TGTGCCAGCAGCCAAATGACAGGGCGTAACGAAAAACTGTTTTTT
CASSQMTGRNEKLFF
>TRBJ2-7|.|14|.|TRBV20-1
TGCAGTGCTAGAGTAAGTCCAGACTCCTACGAGCAGTACTTC
CSARVSPDSYEQYF